A selection of T cell receptor beta chains follows, all from one sample in a study of cytomegalovirus exposure and HLA in healthy donors. The data were produced by immunoSEQ multiplex PCR, yet TCRdb's version contains in-frame clones alone and is incomplete. The sample has about 140,000 clones; about 80% are singletons. Source material: PBMCs. These receptors all stem from a woman between 55 and 75 years old in good health and CMV-seropositive. Each CDR3 is given with its conserved first and last residue. Each record gives: J gene, V gene, CDR3 protein.

TRBJ1-4,TRBV4-1,CASSQEPRAGTLNEKLFF
TRBJ2-1,TRBV6-4,CASSDFRTSGPRVFF
TRBJ2-7,TRBV27,CASSLRTMSSYEQYF
TRBJ1-2,TRBV5-4,CASSLVGNYGYTF
TRBJ1-1,TRBV5-5,CASSQVQGRTEAFF
NA,TRBV6-5,CASRDRGESYEQYF
TRBJ1-1,TRBV7-9,CASSSDFEAEAFF
TRBJ1-1,TRBV5-6,CASSTQGADRTEAFF
TRBJ2-1,TRBV4-2,CASSQDSRLAGDPYQFF
TRBJ2-3,TRBV6-1,CASSETTGTHLSF
TRBJ1-3,TRBV4-2,CASSQEEGTIYF
TRBJ2-2,TRBV28,CASSSSQGLDTGELFF
TRBJ1-1,TRBV9,CASSPSGQNTEAFF
TRBJ1-4,TRBV5-4,CASSLDAGGDEKLFF
TRBJ1-2,TRBV4-3,CASSRGGIRYTF
TRBJ2-1,TRBV29-1,CSVRVYNEQFF
TRBJ1-5,TRBV5-1,CASSLAGTGNQPQHF
TRBJ2-7,TRBV27,CASSGLAGGSYEQYF
TRBJ1-3,TRBV7-2,CASSPHRTAPVGTIYF
TRBJ2-7,TRBV19,CATKREEEQYF
TRBJ2-7,TRBV7-9,CASSLRQGPLEYEQYF
TRBJ1-3,TRBV18,CASSPHQDRVSGNTIYF
TRBJ2-2,TRBV18,CASSPEGLATGELFF
TRBJ1-5,TRBV30,CAWTTGTDFNQPQHF
TRBJ1-5,TRBV28,CASSSYWDIHSNQPQHF
TRBJ2-7,TRBV28,CASSSDRRGEQYF
TRBJ1-1,TRBV14,CASSQGDRIGTEAFF
TRBJ2-2,TRBV2,CASKTGPQGAGELFF
TRBJ2-3,TRBV4-1,CASSPKFSSAPTDTQYF
TRBJ1-1,TRBV6-6,CASSSQETNTEAFF
TRBJ1-2,TRBV19,CASSMGREAFFYGYTF
TRBJ2-1,TRBV7-3,CASSPGGLAGFDEQFF
TRBJ2-1,TRBV11-3,CASSSGAYNEQFF
TRBJ1-1,TRBV9,CASSVQGNTEAFF
TRBJ2-3,TRBV5-1,CASSLALLGGTDTQYF
TRBJ2-1,TRBV7-3,CASSPHGTGVDEQFF
TRBJ1-2,TRBV6-5,CASSYSPMAPYGYTF
TRBJ2-1,TRBV9,CASSVPDSNEQFF
TRBJ2-7,TRBV7-9,CASSSDRGVPYF
TRBJ2-7,TRBV7-9,CASSPARTGYYEQYF
TRBJ2-7,TRBV6-5,CASSYSSASGNYEQYF
TRBJ1-4,TRBV5-1,CASSVGQGREKLFF
TRBJ1-1,TRBV5-1,CASSFMDLNTEAFF
TRBJ2-1,TRBV10-3,CAISESGSGRNEQFF
TRBJ1-3,TRBV7-3,CASSEQSSGNTIYF
TRBJ1-2,TRBV28,CASRGGRGNYGYTF
TRBJ2-1,TRBV6-5,CASSSQSLIAAEQFF
TRBJ1-2,TRBV5-4,CASSLDHTGGGSGYTF
TRBJ1-4,TRBV10-3,CAISERKGQKDEKLFF
TRBJ2-2,TRBV28,CASSLSASGSMGELFF
TRBJ2-7,TRBV19,CASGVGAGANYGQYF
TRBJ1-1,TRBV29-1,CSAQAGVAEAFF
TRBJ1-2,TRBV6-1,CASAPTGTYGYTF
TRBJ1-2,TRBV6-5,CASSYGGSGYTF
TRBJ2-4,TRBV7-2,CASSLGSGRQGAIQYF
TRBJ2-1,TRBV19,CASSIVSGRARNEQFF
TRBJ1-1,TRBV19,CASSITSPVNTEAFF